The 11 T cell receptor beta chains in this list originate from one sample, sequenced in a study of blood T cell repertoires in COVID-19. Repertoires were generated with immunoSEQ multiplex PCR, while TCRdb's copy carries only in-frame clones and drops some. The table shows roughly 150,000 clones, with about four fifths occurring only once. Specimen: PBMCs or T cells enriched from blood (not recorded which). The receptor source for this set is a young woman who had been exposed to COVID-19.

J is TRBJ2-1 and V is TRBV9; D unclear. The V end was cut by 0 bases, the J end by 8 bases, with 6 bases between. CDR1 and CDR2 (germline): SGDLS, YYNGEE. The CDR3 covers 12 residues. The CDR3 region has the DNA TGTGCCAGCAGCGTAGGTAATTATGAGCAGTTCTTC. Residues: CASSVGNYEQFF.

DNA of the CDR3: TGTGCCAGCAGGCGTGACATAACAGGAAACACCATATATTTT. Its protein product is CASRRDITGNTIYF. The V call is TRBV7-2, the J call TRBJ1-3; no reliable D call. V was trimmed by 6 bases and J by 4 bases, leaving 13 bases between them. Per the germline V gene, CDR1 is SGHTA and CDR2 is FQGNSA. The CDR3 covers 14 residues.

This chain connects TRBV2 to TRBJ2-5; 7 positions match TRBD1. CDR1 is SNHLY, CDR2 FYNNEI, per germline. The CDR3 consists of 15 residues. Unmatched junction bases numbered 10, after V lost 4 bases and J lost 5 bases. Here the CDR3 reads CASSGTGAPGETQYF. The CDR3 DNA follows: TGTGCCAGCAGTGGAACAGGGGCCCCGGGTGAGACCCAGTACTTC.

The V gene is TRBV28, the J gene TRBJ1-4; 9 nucleotides agree with TRBD1. CDR3 size: 13 residues. The V segment lost 7 bases and the J segment 7 bases; nucleotides outside the gene matches: 4. CDR1 and CDR2 from the germline V gene are MDHEN and SYDVKM. As DNA, the CDR3 is TGTGCCAGCAAAGGGACAGGGAGTGAAAAACTGTTTTTT. The encoded protein is CASKGTGSEKLFF.

V and J are TRBV5-5 and TRBJ2-5; maybe TRBD2 (6 bases). The CDR3 runs to 14 residues. V lost 4 bases and J 4 bases, leaving 14 bases between the germline ends. Germline values: CDR1 SGHKS, CDR2 YYEKEE (reference sequence). CDR3 DNA: TGTGCCAGCAGCCTCCGGGGGAGTAGAGAGACCCAGTACTTC. Its translation is CASSLRGSRETQYF.

The chain is built from TRBV7-2 and TRBJ2-2; tentative D call: TRBD1 (6 bases). Germline lookup yields CDR1 SGHTA and CDR2 FQGNSA. CDR3 length equals 16 residues. Trimming stripped 5 bases from V and 2 bases from J, with 15 bases between. Here the CDR3 reads CASSPAGTINTGELFF. CDR3 nucleotides: TGTGCCAGCAGCCCCGCCGGGACAATCAACACCGGGGAGCTGTTTTTT.

The chain joins TRBV29-1 to TRBJ2-3, with 12 bases lining up with TRBD2. Germline CDR1 and CDR2: SQVTM and ANQGSEA. The CDR3 contains 16 residues. The J segment lost 2 bases and the V segment lost 4 bases, leaving 7 bases of the junction unmatched. The CDR3 protein is CSVGLAGGPTTDTQYF. CDR3 DNA: TGCAGCGTTGGCCTAGCGGGAGGGCCAACCACAGATACGCAGTATTTT.

V usage is TRBV6-5 and J usage is TRBJ1-4; TRBD1 matches at 12 bases. Trimming cost V 9 bases and J 8 bases; bases outside gene matches: 7. Germline loops: CDR1 MNHEY, CDR2 SVGAGI. The CDR3 spans 14 residues. The CDR3 DNA is TGTGCCAGTTCATACGGGACAGGGGGCGAAAAACTGTTTTTT. Its translation is CASSYGTGGEKLFF.

The V and J genes are TRBV7-2 and TRBJ2-3; the D gene is possibly TRBD1 (6 bases). The germline gives CDR1 SGHTA, CDR2 FQGNSA. This CDR3 contains 21 residues. Trimming took 0 bases from V and 6 from J, leaving 31 bases between them. The CDR3 DNA reads TGTGCCAGCAGCTTAGCTACCGGGACAAAGTTCCGAAAGGCGAAAGGGGATACGCAGTATTTT. Amino acid sequence: CASSLATGTKFRKAKGDTQYF.

The chain combines TRBV27 with TRBJ1-2; D is uncertain. Per germline, CDR1 MNHEY and CDR2 SMNVEV (reference sequence). Trimming pared 4 bases from V and 8 bases from J, leaving 14 bases between. CDR3 length: 13 residues. The CDR3 DNA sequence: TGTGCCAGCAGTTCGAACCGACCGGAGGGCTACACCTTC. Translation gives CASSSNRPEGYTF.

Written as DNA, the CDR3 is TGTGCCAGCAGTACCCCTAGTGGCGGCGCCGGGGAGCTGTTTTTT. Its translation: CASSTPSGGAGELFF. V is TRBV28 and J is TRBJ2-2; D unresolved. V lost 5 bases and J 6 bases, leaving 16 bases between the germline ends. The CDR3 contains 15 residues. Germline-derived CDR1 and CDR2 are MDHEN and SYDVKM.